A selection of T cell receptor beta chains follows, all from one sample in a study of beta chain features in type 1 diabetes. TCRdb keeps only in-frame clones here, not all; method: immunoSEQ multiplex PCR. Among about 16,000 clones listed, 60% to 75% were seen once. The sample was stem cell memory CD4+ T cells from blood. The origin of the receptors is a man aged 25 to 40 with type 1 diabetes. Both conserved end residues are part of each CDR3. A D gene is named only where the DNA matches it firmly. Where a row states a size, it is once, few, many or the class of an expanded clone; other rows omit it.

TRBJ2-2 17 TRBV4-3 . . CASSQEGGHLNTGELFF TGCGCCAGCAGCCAAGAAGGGGGACACCTGAACACCGGGGAGCTGTTTTTT
TRBJ2-3 16 TRBV7-2 . TRBD1 CASSLRADRATDTQYF TGTGCCAGCAGCTTAAGGGCCGACAGGGCCACAGATACGCAGTATTTT
TRBJ2-3 15 TRBV7-3 . TRBD2 CASSSGQRGGDTQYF TGTGCCAGCAGCTCCGGCCAGCGGGGGGGGGATACGCAGTATTTT
TRBJ1-4 15 TRBV7-2 . . CASSSGLATNEKLFF TGTGCCAGCAGCTCAGGACTAGCAACTAATGAAAAACTGTTTTTT
TRBJ1-1 15 TRBV7-9 . TRBD1 CASSPVGQGVTEAFF TGTGCCAGCAGCCCGGTAGGACAGGGGGTCACTGAAGCTTTCTTT
TRBJ2-5 11 TRBV11-1 . . CASSSGETQYF TGTGCCAGCAGCTCGGGGGAGACCCAGTACTTC
TRBJ1-4 14 TRBV15 . TRBD1 CATRNRGSNEKLFF TGTGCCACCAGAAACAGGGGTTCTAATGAAAAACTGTTTTTT
TRBJ2-1 14 TRBV9 . TRBD1 CASSAGTGGNEQFF TGTGCCAGCAGCGCCGGGACAGGGGGCAATGAGCAGTTCTTC
TRBJ1-2 14 TRBV10-3 . . CAISAGQPYYGYTF TGTGCCATCAGTGCGGGACAACCCTACTATGGCTACACCTTC
TRBJ1-2 13 TRBV5-4 . . CASSSTANYGYTF TGTGCCAGCAGCTCTACAGCCAACTATGGCTACACCTTC
TRBJ1-2 13 TRBV6-5 once . CASRDSYNYGYTF TGTGCCAGCAGGGACAGTTATAACTATGGCTACACCTTC
TRBJ2-3 16 TRBV9 . TRBD2 CASSVGLSGGADTQYF TGTGCCAGCAGCGTAGGACTTAGCGGGGGAGCAGATACGCAGTATTTT
TRBJ1-6 15 TRBV9 . . CASSVLDRLNSPLHF TGTGCCAGCAGCGTCCTGGACAGACTCAATTCACCCCTCCACTTT
TRBJ2-7 15 TRBV5-4 . TRBD1 CASGNPDRGPYEQYF TGTGCCAGCGGAAACCCGGACAGGGGACCCTACGAGCAGTACTTC
TRBJ2-5 16 TRBV7-9 . TRBD2 CASSSPTSGGRETQYF TGTGCCAGCAGCTCCCCGACTAGCGGGGGGCGGGAGACCCAGTACTTC
TRBJ1-5 15 TRBV18 . TRBD1 CASSLTGDSNQPQHF TGTGCCAGCTCCCTCACAGGGGATAGCAATCAGCCCCAGCATTTT
TRBJ2-5 15 TRBV10-3 . TRBD1 CAISESPDRVETQYF TGTGCCATCAGTGAGTCTCCGGACAGGGTGGAGACCCAGTACTTC
TRBJ2-7 15 TRBV7-2 . TRBD2 CASSTGTSLAYEQYF TGTGCCAGCAGCACCGGGACTAGCTTGGCCTACGAGCAGTACTTC
TRBJ2-7 16 TRBV5-1 few . CASSFAGGGVSYEQYF TGCGCCAGCAGCTTCGCCGGGGGTGGCGTCTCCTACGAGCAGTACTTC
TRBJ2-3 14 TRBV29-1 few . CSVETQEHTDTQYF TGCAGCGTTGAAACACAGGAGCACACAGATACGCAGTATTTT
TRBJ2-5 15 TRBV7-2 . TRBD2 CASTLSASGGETQYF TGTGCCAGCACCCTTTCCGCTAGCGGAGGAGAGACCCAGTACTTC
TRBJ2-5 16 TRBV7-9 . TRBD2 CASSLSPAGGRETQYF TGTGCCAGCAGCTTATCCCCAGCGGGGGGGCGAGAGACCCAGTACTTC
TRBJ2-5 13 TRBV11-1 . . CASSFGAQETQYF TGTGCCAGCAGCTTTGGGGCCCAAGAGACCCAGTACTTC
TRBJ2-7 14 TRBV7-2 . TRBD1 CASSRDRGQNEQYF TGTGCCAGCAGCCGGGACAGGGGGCAGAACGAGCAGTACTTC
TRBJ1-5 15 TRBV7-2 . . CASSFPDQGNQPQHF TGTGCCAGCAGCTTCCCTGATCAGGGCAATCAGCCCCAGCATTTT
TRBJ2-2 15 TRBV19 . TRBD2 CASSFPGRGTGELFF TGTGCCAGTAGTTTTCCGGGGAGGGGCACCGGGGAGCTGTTTTTT
TRBJ2-7 14 TRBV5-1 . TRBD2 CASSRTSGSYEQYF TGCGCCAGCAGCAGAACTAGCGGGAGCTACGAGCAGTACTTC
TRBJ2-5 13 TRBV6-6 . TRBD1 CATDKQGQETQYF TGTGCCACCGACAAACAGGGGCAAGAGACCCAGTACTTC
TRBJ2-3 15 TRBV10-3 few TRBD2 CAIRAGTIGTDTQYF TGTGCCATCAGGGCCGGGACTATCGGAACAGATACGCAGTATTTT
TRBJ2-1 13 TRBV12-5 . . CATHGPSYNEQFF TGTGCTACCCACGGTCCCTCCTACAATGAGCAGTTCTTC
TRBJ2-5 15 TRBV4-1 few . CASSQTGSVGETQYF TGCGCCAGCAGCCAAACGGGATCGGTAGGGGAGACCCAGTACTTC
TRBJ2-1 16 TRBV7-2 few TRBD2 CASSPDGTSLGNEQFF TGTGCCAGCAGCCCCGACGGGACTAGCTTAGGGAATGAGCAGTTCTTC
TRBJ2-3 12 TRBV29-1 . . CSEQGSTDTQYF TGCAGCGAACAGGGTTCGACAGATACGCAGTATTTT
TRBJ2-3 16 TRBV5-1 . TRBD2 CASSPTSGGRSDTQYF TGCGCCAGCAGTCCAACTAGCGGGGGGAGGTCAGATACGCAGTATTTT
TRBJ2-5 14 TRBV5-1 . TRBD1 CASSLRDRQETQYF TGCGCCAGCAGCTTGAGGGACAGACAAGAGACCCAGTACTTC
TRBJ2-7 14 TRBV5-6 . . CASSLELASHEQYF TGTGCCAGCAGCTTGGAACTAGCTTCCCACGAGCAGTACTTC
TRBJ1-3 14 TRBV19 . . CASSHRDSGNTIYF TGTGCCAGTAGTCACAGGGATTCTGGAAACACCATATATTTT
TRBJ2-4 14 TRBV5-1 . TRBD2 CASSLGLAGNIQYF TGCGCCAGCAGCTTGGGGCTAGCGGGGAACATTCAGTACTTC
TRBJ2-1 18 TRBV4-1 . . CASSQGAGRGSSYNEQFF TGCGCCAGCAGCCAAGGGGCGGGACGGGGGAGCTCCTACAATGAGCAGTTCTTC
TRBJ1-3 15 TRBV6-5 few . CASSYSQDPGNTIYF TGTGCCAGCAGTTACTCACAGGATCCTGGAAACACCATATATTTT
TRBJ2-2 15 TRBV7-3 . TRBD2 CASSLLSGVTGELFF TGTGCCAGCAGCTTATTAAGCGGGGTCACCGGGGAGCTGTTTTTT
TRBJ1-2 15 TRBV6-5 . . CASSHPEGGVYGYTF TGTGCCAGCAGTCACCCGGAAGGCGGGGTCTATGGCTACACCTTC
TRBJ1-1 13 TRBV7-3 few . CASSLRGPTEAFF TGTGCCAGCAGCTTAAGAGGGCCCACTGAAGCTTTCTTT
TRBJ2-7 13 TRBV6-5 . . CASRGSTGNEQYF TGTGCCAGCCGGGGGTCCACGGGGAACGAGCAGTACTTC
TRBJ1-2 15 TRBV4-1 once . CASSQESRYLYGYTF TGCGCCAGCAGCCAAGAGTCCAGATATTTATATGGCTACACCTTC
TRBJ1-2 19 TRBV30 . TRBD1 CAWSDPLKGQGGRNYGYTF TGTGCCTGGAGTGATCCCCTAAAGGGACAGGGAGGACGAAACTATGGCTACACCTTC
TRBJ1-5 13 TRBV5-6 . . CASSLDRNQPQHF TGTGCCAGCAGCTTGGACAGGAATCAGCCCCAGCATTTT
TRBJ2-5 14 TRBV7-2 . . CASSFAGAQETQYF TGTGCCAGCAGCTTTGCGGGGGCCCAAGAGACCCAGTACTTC
TRBJ2-3 17 TRBV30 . . CAWRVFGGLPSTDTQYF TGTGCCTGGAGAGTTTTTGGAGGCCTCCCTAGCACAGATACGCAGTATTTT
TRBJ1-5 12 TRBV7-2 few . CASSSSGQPQHF TGTGCCAGCAGCTCCTCGGGTCAGCCCCAGCATTTT
TRBJ2-5 13 TRBV29-1 few TRBD1 CSGNRGPRETQYF TGCAGCGGGAACAGGGGGCCACGGGAGACCCAGTACTTC
TRBJ1-6 16 TRBV7-6 . TRBD1 CASSPSLRDRSPSLHF TGTGCCAGCAGCCCGAGTCTCCGGGACAGGTCTCCATCCCTCCACTTT
TRBJ1-2 12 TRBV18 . . CASSHPQASYTF TGTGCCAGCTCTCATCCCCAGGCAAGCTACACCTTC
TRBJ2-7 14 TRBV19 . TRBD2 CASSPGLAGDEQYF TGTGCCAGTAGTCCGGGACTAGCGGGGGACGAGCAGTACTTC
TRBJ2-7 16 TRBV7-9 once TRBD1 CASSLATGGRSYEQYF TGTGCCAGCAGCTTGGCCACAGGGGGAAGGTCCTACGAGCAGTACTTC